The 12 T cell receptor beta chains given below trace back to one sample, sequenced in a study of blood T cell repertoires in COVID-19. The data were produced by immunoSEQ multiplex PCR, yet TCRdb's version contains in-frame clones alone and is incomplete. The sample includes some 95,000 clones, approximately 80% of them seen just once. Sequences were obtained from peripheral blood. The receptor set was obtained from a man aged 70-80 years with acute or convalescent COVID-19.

The CDR3 DNA follows: TGTGCCAGCAGTTACCGCCTCGGGGGGCATAATGAAAAACTGTTTTTT. Protein: CASSYRLGGHNEKLFF. This chain uses TRBV6-5 with TRBJ1-4, with TRBD1 as a possible D gene (6 bases). The CDR3 has 16 amino acids. Between the trimmed V and J ends, which lost 2 bases and 4 bases, there was a span of 14 bases. The germline V gene encodes CDR1 MNHEY and CDR2 SVGAGI.

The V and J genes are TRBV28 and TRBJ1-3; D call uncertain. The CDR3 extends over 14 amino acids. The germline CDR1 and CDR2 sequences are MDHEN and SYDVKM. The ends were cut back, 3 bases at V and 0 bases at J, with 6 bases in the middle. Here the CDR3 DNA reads TGTGCCAGCAGTTTTGGGAGCTCTGGAAACACCATATATTTT. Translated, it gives CASSFGSSGNTIYF. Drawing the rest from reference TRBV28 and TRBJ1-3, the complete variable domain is DVKVTQSSRYLVKRTGEKVFLECVQDMDHENMFWYRQDPGLGLRLIYFSYDVKMKEKGDIPEGYSVSREKKERFSLILESASTNQTSMYLCASSFGSSGNTIYFGEGSWLTVV.

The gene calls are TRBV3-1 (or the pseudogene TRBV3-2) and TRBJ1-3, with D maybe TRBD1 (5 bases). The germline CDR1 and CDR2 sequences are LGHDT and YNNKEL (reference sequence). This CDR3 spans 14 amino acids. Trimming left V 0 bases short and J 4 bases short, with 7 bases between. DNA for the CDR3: TGTGCCAGCAGCCAAGATTGGACAGGAAACACCATATATTTT. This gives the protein CASSQDWTGNTIYF.

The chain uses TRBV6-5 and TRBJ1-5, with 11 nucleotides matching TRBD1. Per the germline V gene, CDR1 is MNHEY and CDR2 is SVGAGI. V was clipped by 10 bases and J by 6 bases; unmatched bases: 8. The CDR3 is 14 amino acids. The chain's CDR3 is CAIRGDRGIQPQHF. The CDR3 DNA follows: TGTGCCATCCGGGGGGACAGGGGGATTCAGCCCCAGCATTTT.

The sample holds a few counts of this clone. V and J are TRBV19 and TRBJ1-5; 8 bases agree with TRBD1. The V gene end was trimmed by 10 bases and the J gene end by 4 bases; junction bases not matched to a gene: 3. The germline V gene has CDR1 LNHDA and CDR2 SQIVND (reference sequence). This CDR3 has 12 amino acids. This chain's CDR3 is CATQGANQPQHF. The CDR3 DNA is TGTGCCACTCAGGGGGCGAATCAGCCCCAGCATTTT.

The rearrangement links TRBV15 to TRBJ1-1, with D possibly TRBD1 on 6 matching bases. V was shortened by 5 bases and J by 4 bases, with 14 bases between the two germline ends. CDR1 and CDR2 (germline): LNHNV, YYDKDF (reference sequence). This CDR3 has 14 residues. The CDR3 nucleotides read TGTGCCACCAGCGCCGGGGGCGGGAGCACTGAAGCTTTCTTT. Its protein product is CATSAGGGSTEAFF.

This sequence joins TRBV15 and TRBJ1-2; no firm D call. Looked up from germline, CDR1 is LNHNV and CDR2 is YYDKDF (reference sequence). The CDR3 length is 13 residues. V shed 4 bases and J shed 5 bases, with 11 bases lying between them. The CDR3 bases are TGTGCCACCAGCAAGTCGACGGAGTATGGCTACACCTTC. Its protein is CATSKSTEYGYTF.

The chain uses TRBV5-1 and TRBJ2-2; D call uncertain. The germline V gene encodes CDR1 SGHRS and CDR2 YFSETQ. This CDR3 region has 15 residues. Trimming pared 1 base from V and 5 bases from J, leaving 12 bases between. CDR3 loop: CASSLLSTTTGELFF. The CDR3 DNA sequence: TGCGCCAGCAGCTTGCTCTCGACAACGACCGGGGAGCTGTTTTTT.

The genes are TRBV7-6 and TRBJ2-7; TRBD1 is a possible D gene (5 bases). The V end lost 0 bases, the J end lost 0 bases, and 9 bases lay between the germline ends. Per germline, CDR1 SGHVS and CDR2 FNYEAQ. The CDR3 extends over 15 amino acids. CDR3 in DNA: TGTGCCAGCAGCTTAGCGTCAGACAGCTCCTACGAGCAGTACTTC. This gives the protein CASSLASDSSYEQYF.

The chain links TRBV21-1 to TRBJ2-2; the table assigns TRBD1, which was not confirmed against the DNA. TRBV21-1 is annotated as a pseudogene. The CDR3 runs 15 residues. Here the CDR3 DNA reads TGTGCCAGCAGACCGGTGGACAGGAACACCGGGGAGCTGTTTTTT. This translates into CASRPVDRNTGELFF.

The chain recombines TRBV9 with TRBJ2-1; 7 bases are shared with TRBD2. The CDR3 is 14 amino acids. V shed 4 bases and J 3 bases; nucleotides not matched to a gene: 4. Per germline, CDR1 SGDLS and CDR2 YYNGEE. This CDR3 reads CASSPGTNYNEQFF. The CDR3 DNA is TGTGCCAGCAGCCCGGGGACTAACTACAATGAGCAGTTCTTC.

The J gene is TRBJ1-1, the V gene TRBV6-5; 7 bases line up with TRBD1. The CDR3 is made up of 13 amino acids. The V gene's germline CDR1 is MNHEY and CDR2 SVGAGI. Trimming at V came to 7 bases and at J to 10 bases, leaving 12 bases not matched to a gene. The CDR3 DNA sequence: TGTGCCAGCACCACCGGGGACAGATCTGCAGCTTTCTTT. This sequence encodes CASTTGDRSAAFF.